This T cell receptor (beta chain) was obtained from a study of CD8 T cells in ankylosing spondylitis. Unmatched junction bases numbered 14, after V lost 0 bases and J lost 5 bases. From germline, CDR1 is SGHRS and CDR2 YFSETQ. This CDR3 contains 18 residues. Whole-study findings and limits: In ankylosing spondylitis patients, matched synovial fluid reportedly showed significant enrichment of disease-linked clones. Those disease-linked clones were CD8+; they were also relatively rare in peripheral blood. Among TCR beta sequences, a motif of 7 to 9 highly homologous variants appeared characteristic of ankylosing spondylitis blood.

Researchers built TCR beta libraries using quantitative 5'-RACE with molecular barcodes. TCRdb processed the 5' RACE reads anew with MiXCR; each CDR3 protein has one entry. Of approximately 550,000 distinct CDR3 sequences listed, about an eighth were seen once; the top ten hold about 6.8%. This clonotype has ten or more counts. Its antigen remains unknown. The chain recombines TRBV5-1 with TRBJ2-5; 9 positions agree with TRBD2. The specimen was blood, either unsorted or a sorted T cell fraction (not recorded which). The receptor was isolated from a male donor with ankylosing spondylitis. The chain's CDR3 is CASSLVASGNGVTETQYF. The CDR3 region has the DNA TGCGCCAGCAGCTTGGTTGCTAGCGGGAATGGGGTAACGGAGACCCAGTACTTC.